The rows below give T cell receptor beta chains drawn from one sample of a study of T cells in Graves' hyperthyroidism and ophthalmopathy. Each CDR3 protein is one row after TCRdb ran MiXCR on the multiplex PCR reads. This table has 450,000 to 650,000 distinct CDR3 sequences, approximately 17% appearing once. Material for sequencing was blood. The origin of the receptors is a woman between 18 and 29 years old with Graves' ophthalmopathy. Each CDR3 is given without its conserved first and last residue.

J gene	V gene	CDR3 protein
TRBJ1-4	TRBV25-1	ASSDITATNEKLF
TRBJ2-3	TRBV11-2	ASSLGGLATTDTQY
TRBJ2-1	TRBV3-1	ASSQASGLREQF
TRBJ1-2	TRBV19	ASSIRDLGGYT
TRBJ1-4	TRBV10-3	AISGQGEEKLF
TRBJ1-5	TRBV20-1	SAPGTASNQPQH
TRBJ2-2	TRBV6-2/TRBV6-3	ASRQGGERAGELF
TRBJ2-3	TRBV28	ASSSGTSGTLRTDTQY
TRBJ1-2	TRBV6-2/TRBV6-3	ASSYSTGFYGYT
TRBJ2-1	TRBV15	ATSRLEGNEQF
TRBJ2-7	TRBV18	ASSKSRTGQGAFYEQY
TRBJ2-3	TRBV6-2/TRBV6-3	ASSSLAGGVTDTQY
TRBJ2-1	TRBV12-3/TRBV12-4	ASTLSGPSYNEQF
TRBJ2-3	TRBV7-2	ASSLTSGRSQY
TRBJ2-1	TRBV18	ASSPPGVLAGGPGEQF
TRBJ2-7	TRBV3-1	ASSQDRISSYEQY
TRBJ1-1	TRBV28	ASTRDRGRGTEAF
TRBJ2-7	TRBV7-9	ASSGQGALGEQY
TRBJ2-2	TRBV28	ASSLYPRSNTGELF
TRBJ1-5	TRBV2	ASRGSTLGDVGSNQPQH
TRBJ2-7	TRBV29-1	SVEDKQGISYEQY
TRBJ2-1	TRBV20-1	SAAPGNIVPEQF
TRBJ2-7	TRBV7-9	ASSPGGGFHEQY
TRBJ2-7	TRBV3-1	ASSHGAYEQY
TRBJ2-1	TRBV7-3	ASRGGTDYYNEQF
TRBJ1-4	TRBV6-1	ASTGWEKLF
TRBJ1-1	TRBV13	ASSASTGEGGAF
TRBJ1-2	TRBV6-2/TRBV6-3	ASSYSSGLSGYT
TRBJ2-5	TRBV7-9	ASSSGRQETQY